This entry describes one TCR beta chain. A second PCR of 7 to 11 cycles used a sample-barcoded 5' primer and a J-beta primer mix. Each cDNA molecule was tagged by a template-switch adaptor that had 12 random nucleotides. MiXCR was run by TCRdb on the 5' RACE reads, yielding one entry per CDR3 protein. The data contain 1.5 million to 2 million distinct CDR3 sequences, 28% of them singletons. The data belong to a study of blood T cells in healthy people across ages. The CDR3 runs to 15 residues. The V gene end was trimmed by 1 base and the J gene end by 5 bases; junction bases not matched to a gene: 8. The germline V gene encodes CDR1 SGHRS and CDR2 YFSETQ.

V is TRBV5-1 and J is TRBJ1-2; 7 nucleotides align to TRBD1. The clonotype comes from a woman between 25 and 40 years old in good health. The sequencing sample was made of blood. The DNA for the CDR3 is TGCGCCAGCAGCTTGTCCGGGACAGCCCTTTATGGCTACACCTTC. Amino acids: CASSLSGTALYGYTF.